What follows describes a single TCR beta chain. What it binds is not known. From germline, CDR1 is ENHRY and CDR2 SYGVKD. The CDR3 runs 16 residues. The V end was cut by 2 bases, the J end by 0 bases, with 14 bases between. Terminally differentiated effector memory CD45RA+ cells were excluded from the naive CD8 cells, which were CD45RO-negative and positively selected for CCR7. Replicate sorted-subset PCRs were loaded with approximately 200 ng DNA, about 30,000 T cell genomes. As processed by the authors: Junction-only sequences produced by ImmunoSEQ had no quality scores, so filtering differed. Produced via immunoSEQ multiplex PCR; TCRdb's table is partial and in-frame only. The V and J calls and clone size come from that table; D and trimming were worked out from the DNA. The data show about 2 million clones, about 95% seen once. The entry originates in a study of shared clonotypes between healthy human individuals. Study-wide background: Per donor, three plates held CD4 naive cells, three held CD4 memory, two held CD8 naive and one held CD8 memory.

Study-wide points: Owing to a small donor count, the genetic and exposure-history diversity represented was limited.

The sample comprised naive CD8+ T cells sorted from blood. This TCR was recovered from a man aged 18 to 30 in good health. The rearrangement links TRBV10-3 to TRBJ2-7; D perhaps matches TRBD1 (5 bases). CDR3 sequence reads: CAISETPRQGSYEQYF. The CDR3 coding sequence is TGTGCCATCAGTGAGACCCCCCGGCAGGGCTCCTACGAGCAGTACTTC.